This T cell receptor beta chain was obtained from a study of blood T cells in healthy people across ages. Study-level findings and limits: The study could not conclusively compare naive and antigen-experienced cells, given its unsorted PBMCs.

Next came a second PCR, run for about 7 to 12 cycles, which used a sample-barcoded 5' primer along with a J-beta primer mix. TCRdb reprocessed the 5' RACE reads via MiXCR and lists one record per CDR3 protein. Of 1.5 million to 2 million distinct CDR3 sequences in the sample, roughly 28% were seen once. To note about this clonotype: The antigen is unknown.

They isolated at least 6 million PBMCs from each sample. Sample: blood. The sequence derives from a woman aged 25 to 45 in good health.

CDR3 sequence reads: CASSWGLAGSQETQYF. The CDR3 coding sequence is TGCGCCAGCAGCTGGGGACTAGCGGGGTCGCAAGAGACCCAGTACTTC. The chain links TRBV5-1 to TRBJ2-5, with TRBD2 matching 13 bases. The CDR3 is made up of 16 amino acids. V trimming: 3 bases; J trimming: 2 bases; junction bases outside the gene matches: 4. Germline CDR1 is SGHRS and CDR2 is YFSETQ.